This T cell receptor (beta chain) was sequenced for a study of T cells in Graves' hyperthyroidism and ophthalmopathy. On the study more broadly: Peripheral blood was secured at the point of initial diagnosis, before any treatment. Overall study results and limits: The blood repertoire included most of the expanded thyroid clonotypes above 0.001.

In its sample, this clonotype was seen a few times. The antigen remains unidentified. RNA transcripts gave rise to amplified TCR beta CDR3 regions. In the first-round RT-PCR of the TCR CDR3, the HTBI primer set was used. TCRdb re-analysed the multiplex PCR reads in MiXCR, keeping a single row per CDR3 protein. In the table there are a few hundred thousand distinct CDR3 sequences, 15% to 19% of which are singletons. The source material was blood. This receptor was identified in a woman between 25 and 40 years old with Graves' hyperthyroidism.

The CDR3 protein is CASTLANPYNEQFF. As DNA, the CDR3 is TGTGCCAGCACCCTCGCAAACCCCTACAATGAGCAGTTCTTC. The J gene is TRBJ2-1, the V gene TRBV12-3 or TRBV12-4; D is undetermined. The V gene lost 7 bases and the J gene lost 2 bases, with 12 bases spanning the gap. CDR3 length: 14 residues.